These 7 T cell receptor beta chains originate from one sample sequenced in a study of monozygotic twins with inflammatory bowel disease. TCRdb reprocessed the 5' RACE reads, with one entry per CDR3 protein and no DNA. The specimen's table records approximately 400,000 distinct CDR3 sequences. Sequencing was carried out using blood. The receptor source for this set is a human donor with ulcerative colitis or Crohn's disease, or a healthy co-twin of an affected twin (not recorded which).

V is TRBV9 and J is TRBJ1-1. There are 18 residues in the CDR3. Germline loops: CDR1 SGDLS, CDR2 YYNGEE. CDR3 amino acids: CASSVEGPQVGGGTEAFF.

This chain links TRBV4-3 with TRBJ2-7; absent DNA, TCRdb's TRBD2 call cannot be checked. Germline CDR1 LGHNA, CDR2 YSLEER. CDR3 size: 17 residues. CDR3 loop: CASSQDTGIAGPYEQYF.

CDR3 protein: CASRDGTGSNQPQHF. The chain links TRBV12-3 or TRBV12-4 to TRBJ1-5; TCRdb indicates TRBD1, and absent DNA this call remains unverified. CDR3 length equals 15 residues.

The V call is TRBV3-1, the J call TRBJ2-3; TCRdb selects TRBD2, and the lack of DNA leaves this call unchecked. The CDR3 contains 16 residues. Germline assignment: CDR1 LGHDT and CDR2 YNNKEL (reference sequence). CDR3 residues: CASSQATGTCQDTQYF.

This chain connects TRBV27 to TRBJ2-7; as DNA is missing, the TRBD1 call by TCRdb cannot be tested. There are 16 residues in the CDR3. The germline CDR1 and CDR2 sequences are MNHEY and SMNVEV (reference sequence). CDR3 sequence reads: CASSLTGGSSSYEQYF.

This rearrangement joins TRBV7-6 to TRBJ1-3; TCRdb names TRBD1, which stays unverified in the absence of DNA. CDR3 length: 15 amino acids. CDR1 SGHVS and CDR2 FNYEAQ come from the germline V gene. CDR3: CASSRDRGSGNTIYF.

The chain couples TRBV24-1 to TRBJ2-2; TCRdb's assignment of TRBD1 cannot be checked, as there is no DNA. The CDR3 spans 17 residues. Germline assignment: CDR1 KGHDR and CDR2 SFDVKD. The CDR3 region is CATSGRGQLGNTGELFF.